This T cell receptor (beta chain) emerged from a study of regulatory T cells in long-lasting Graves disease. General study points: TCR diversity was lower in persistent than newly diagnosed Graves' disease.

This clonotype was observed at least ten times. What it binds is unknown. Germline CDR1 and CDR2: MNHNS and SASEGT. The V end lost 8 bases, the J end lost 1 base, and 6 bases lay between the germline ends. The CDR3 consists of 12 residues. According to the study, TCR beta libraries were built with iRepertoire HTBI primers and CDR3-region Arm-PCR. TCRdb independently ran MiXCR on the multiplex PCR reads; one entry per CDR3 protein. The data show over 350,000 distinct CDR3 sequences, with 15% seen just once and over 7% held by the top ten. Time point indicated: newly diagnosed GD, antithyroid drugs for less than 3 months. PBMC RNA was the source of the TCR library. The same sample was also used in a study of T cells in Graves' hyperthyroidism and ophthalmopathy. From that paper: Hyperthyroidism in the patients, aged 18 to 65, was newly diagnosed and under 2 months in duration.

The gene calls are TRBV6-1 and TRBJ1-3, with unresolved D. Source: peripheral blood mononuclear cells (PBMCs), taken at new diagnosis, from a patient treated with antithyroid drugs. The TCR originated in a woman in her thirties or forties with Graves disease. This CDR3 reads CASERSGNTIYF. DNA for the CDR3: TGTGCCAGCGAGAGGTCTGGAAACACCATATATTTT.